This TCR beta chain was recorded in a study of blood T cell repertoires in COVID-19. Germline V lookup: CDR1 LNHDA, CDR2 SQIVND (reference sequence). V dropped 3 bases and J dropped 5 bases, with 13 bases sitting between them. The CDR3 is 15 residues long. Clones were read by immunoSEQ multiplex PCR, and TCRdb kept only the in-frame ones, dropping some. The data hold 150,000 or so clones, with just over 85% observed a single time. The rearrangement links TRBV19 to TRBJ1-4; D not resolved. The clonotype originates from a man aged 50-59 years who had recovered from COVID-19. The sequenced sample consisted of PBMCs or T cells enriched from blood (not recorded which). The CDR3 nucleotides read TGTGCCAGTAGTATTCCGCCACGGAGGAATGAAAAACTGTTTTTT. Residues: CASSIPPRRNEKLFF.